These 16 T cell receptor beta chains were sequenced from one sample in a study of T cells in Graves' hyperthyroidism and ophthalmopathy (dated by TCRdb to about 2019). To prepare the library, multiplex PCR was applied. The data were produced on an Illumina HiSeq 2000. TCR beta CDR3 regions were amplified from RNA transcripts. The first round of RT-PCR for the TCR CDR3 was performed with the HTBI primer set and the Qiagen OneStep RT-PCR kit. TCRdb redid the processing of the public reads, applying fastp at Q25 and MiXCR, and retained in-frame beta chains. A single entry per CDR3 protein holds the most common genes and DNA from its merged rows. Recorded for this sample are about 710,000 distinct CDR3 sequences; around 17% of them occurred a single time. The ten biggest clones cover under 8.5% of the sample. The sample taken for sequencing was blood. The receptors here all came from a man aged 18 to 30 with Graves' hyperthyroidism.

This clonotype was seen many times. The chain carries TRBV28 and TRBJ2-1, with D possibly TRBD1 on 5 matching bases. The germline gives CDR1 MDHEN, CDR2 SYDVKM. This CDR3 region has 14 residues. With 6 bases removed from V and 5 bases from J, the gap between germline ends came to 14 bases. CDR3 DNA: TGTGCCAGCAGGGCAGGGTGGCCTAACAATGAGCAGTTCTTC. Amino acid sequence: CASRAGWPNNEQFF.

This clonotype was counted at least ten times. The chain employs TRBV4-1 and TRBJ2-7, with a possible D match to TRBD2 (5 bases). Germline assignment: CDR1 MGHRA and CDR2 YSYEKL. Trimming removed 1 base from V and 3 bases from J, with 16 bases in between. The CDR3 is 16 residues long. The CDR3 DNA follows: TGCGCCAGCAGCCAAGGTCTTGGGAGTGGGCGCTACGAGCAGTACTTC. Its translation is CASSQGLGSGRYEQYF.

This clonotype was counted at least ten times. V and J are TRBV11-1 and TRBJ1-1; 7 positions agree with TRBD1. This CDR3 comprises 15 residues. J lost 1 base, V lost 4 bases, and 6 bases had no gene match. Germline-derived CDR1 and CDR2 are SGHAT and FQDESV (reference sequence). As DNA, the CDR3 is TGTGCCAGCAGCTCAACCGGGACAGAGAACACTGAAGCTTTCTTT. Amino acid sequence: CASSSTGTENTEAFF. The full variable domain, rest sourced from reference TRBV11-1 and TRBJ1-1, is EAEVAQSPRYKITEKSQAVAFWCDPISGHATLYWYRQILGQGPELLVQFQDESVVDDSQLPKDRFSAERLKGVDSTLKIQPAELGDSAMYLCASSSTGTENTEAFFGQGTRLTVV.

This clonotype was counted many times. J is TRBJ2-1 and V is TRBV2, with 7 bases lining up with TRBD1. Trimming removed 10 bases from V and 2 bases from J; junction bases left unmatched: 11. The CDR3 totals 15 residues. The germline V gene encodes CDR1 SNHLY and CDR2 FYNNEI. The CDR3 region has the DNA TGTGCCATCCTACCGGGACAGCAAGCCTACAATGAGCAGTTCTTC. Residues: CAILPGQQAYNEQFF.

This clonotype showed up many times. The chain has TRBV29-1 and TRBJ2-1, with D perhaps assigned TRBD1 or TRBD2 (5 bases each). The germline V gene has CDR1 SQVTM and CDR2 ANQGSEA. Trimming pared 5 bases from V and 8 bases from J, leaving 16 bases between. This CDR3 is 13 amino acids long. The CDR3 is CSVSGTQGDEQFF. The CDR3 bases are TGCAGCGTTTCCGGGACCCAGGGTGATGAGCAGTTCTTC.

Here the CDR3 DNA reads TGTGCCAGCAGCCCCCCTGCGGGAAAGTATGTAAATGAGCAGTTCTTC. It encodes CASSPPAGKYVNEQFF. V is TRBV28 and J is TRBJ2-1; the D gene is possibly TRBD2 (6 bases). CDR1 is MDHEN, CDR2 SYDVKM, per germline. This CDR3 contains 16 residues. Trimming pared 6 bases from V and 7 bases from J, leaving 22 bases between.

The J gene is TRBJ2-7, the V gene TRBV29-1; 10 nucleotides line up with TRBD1. From germline, CDR1 is SQVTM and CDR2 ANQGSEA. With 6 bases clipped from V and 6 bases from J, the junction kept 14 bases outside the gene matches. This CDR3 has 15 amino acids. The CDR3 sequence: CSVLPTGTGVREQYF. The CDR3 nucleotides read TGCAGCGTCCTACCCACCGGGACAGGGGTCCGCGAGCAGTACTTC.

The gene calls are TRBV19 and TRBJ2-3; the match to TRBD2 covers 8 bases. Trimming took 5 bases from V and 0 from J; bases not matched to a gene: 7. The length of the CDR3 is 16 residues. CDR1 and CDR2 (germline): LNHDA, SQIVND (reference sequence). The CDR3 is CASSPSAGGSTDTQYF. The CDR3, as DNA: TGTGCCAGTAGTCCCAGCGCGGGAGGAAGCACAGATACGCAGTATTTT.

In its sample, this clonotype was seen many times. J is TRBJ1-6 and V is TRBV6-1; no reliable D call. Trimming took 7 bases from V and 10 from J, leaving 14 bases between them. The germline gives CDR1 MNHNS, CDR2 SASEGT. This CDR3 is built from 13 residues. The chain's CDR3 is CASILDTDSPLHF. DNA of the CDR3: TGTGCCAGCATTTTAGACACGGACTCACCCCTCCACTTT.

This clonotype was seen more than once but under ten times. The chain is built from TRBV24-1 and TRBJ2-1, with D perhaps matching TRBD2 (6 bases). The V gene's germline CDR1 is KGHDR and CDR2 SFDVKD. The CDR3 length is 12 residues. V was clipped by 7 bases and J by 10 bases, with 13 bases between them. The CDR3 DNA follows: TGTGCCACCAGGGACTATCTGGACGAGCAGTTCTTC. It translates to CATRDYLDEQFF.

This clonotype was detected many times. The chain couples TRBV27 to TRBJ1-5, with 8 bases matching TRBD1. V shed 4 bases, J shed 3 bases, and the junction held 8 bases outside the gene matches. The V gene's germline CDR1 is MNHEY and CDR2 SMNVEV (reference sequence). CDR3 size: 16 residues. The DNA of the CDR3 is TGTGCCAGCAGTTGGACAGGGTTTGGGGACAATCAGCCCCAGCATTTT. It yields the protein CASSWTGFGDNQPQHF.

On this clonotype itself: This may arise from a read error, as a much more abundant clone is one base away. The chain employs TRBV6-1 and TRBJ1-1; D may be TRBD1 (5 bases). Germline CDR1 is MNHNS and CDR2 is SASEGT. The CDR3 contains 16 residues. CDR3 nucleotides: TGTGCCAGCAGTGAAGGGGGAGTCTACAGGAACGCTGAAGCTTTCTTT. Translation: CASSEGGVYRNAEAFF.

The chain recombines TRBV28 with TRBJ2-7; D may match TRBD1 or TRBD2 (5 bases each). Germline loops: CDR1 MDHEN, CDR2 SYDVKM. Trimming removed 5 bases from V and 2 bases from J, with 16 bases in between. This CDR3 is 15 amino acids long. The DNA for the CDR3 is TGTGCCAGCAGTGGGGGTAGGACTCCAACCTACGAGCAGTACTTC. It is translated as CASSGGRTPTYEQYF. The variable domain in full, completed from reference TRBV28 and TRBJ2-7, reads DVKVTQSSRYLVKRTGEKVFLECVQDMDHENMFWYRQDPGLGLRLIYFSYDVKMKEKGDIPEGYSVSREKKERFSLILESASTNQTSMYLCASSGGRTPTYEQYFGPGTRLTVT.

This clonotype was seen many times. The chain uses TRBV24-1 and TRBJ2-5; D is tentatively TRBD1 or TRBD2 (5 bases each). The CDR3 has 13 amino acids. V was clipped by 3 bases and J by 5 bases, with 9 bases between them. Germline V CDR1 and CDR2: KGHDR, SFDVKD. DNA for the CDR3: TGTGCCACCAGTGATGGATGGGGGGAGACCCAGTACTTC. Translation gives CATSDGWGETQYF.

The chain joins TRBV9 to TRBJ2-2; tentatively, D is TRBD2 (5 bases). This CDR3 contains 16 residues. The ends were cut back, 4 bases at V and 4 bases at J, with 17 bases in the middle. Germline V gene data show CDR1 as SGDLS and CDR2 as YYNGEE. CDR3 in amino acids: CASSPEGVASTGELFF. CDR3 coding DNA: TGTGCCAGCAGCCCCGAGGGAGTAGCGTCCACCGGGGAGCTGTTTTTT.

This clonotype has a handful of counts. One end of the junction does not line up with germline, which may come from a read error. The chain employs TRBV6-6 and TRBJ2-1; weak D call: TRBD2 (7 bases). Germline V CDR1 and CDR2: MNHNY, SVGAGI (reference sequence). This CDR3 is built from 15 residues. As DNA, the CDR3 is TGTGCCAGCAGTTACACGACTAGCTGGGACAATGGGCAGTTCTTC. Its translation is CASSYTTSWDNGQFF.